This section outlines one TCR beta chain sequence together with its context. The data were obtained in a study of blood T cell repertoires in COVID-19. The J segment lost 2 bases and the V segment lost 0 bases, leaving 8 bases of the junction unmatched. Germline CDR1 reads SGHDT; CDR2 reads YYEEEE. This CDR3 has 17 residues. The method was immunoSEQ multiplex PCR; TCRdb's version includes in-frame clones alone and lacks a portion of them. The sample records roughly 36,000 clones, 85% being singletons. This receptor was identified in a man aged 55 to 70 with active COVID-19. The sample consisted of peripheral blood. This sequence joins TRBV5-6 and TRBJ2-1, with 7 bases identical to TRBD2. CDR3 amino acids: CASSLVQISGPYNEQFF. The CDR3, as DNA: TGTGCCAGCAGCTTGGTCCAGATTAGCGGGCCCTACAATGAGCAGTTCTTC.